This TCR beta chain was retrieved from a study of Tregs in tolerant kidney transplant recipients. The assay was immunoSEQ multiplex PCR, and TCRdb's table has in-frame clones only and misses some. This sample contains approximately 30,000 clones. Related graft donors supplied nonmyeloablative bone marrow transplants, and mixed chimerism was transient. The TCR originated in a human patient who received a combined kidney and bone marrow transplant. Certain T cells may be donor cells from the graft. The sequencing used CD4+ T cells from blood (PBMCs), collected 24 months after the transplant.

CDR3 DNA, as far as it was read: TGTGCCAGCAGTTTAGCGACAGGGCCA. Residues: CASSLATGP. The whole CDR3 region reads CASSLATGPAFF. The chain recombines TRBV12-3 or TRBV12-4 with TRBJ1-1, with TRBD1 identical over 7 bases. The read finishes 3 residues shy of the CDR3 end, and the germline J gene is used to complete it. CDR3 length: 12 amino acids.